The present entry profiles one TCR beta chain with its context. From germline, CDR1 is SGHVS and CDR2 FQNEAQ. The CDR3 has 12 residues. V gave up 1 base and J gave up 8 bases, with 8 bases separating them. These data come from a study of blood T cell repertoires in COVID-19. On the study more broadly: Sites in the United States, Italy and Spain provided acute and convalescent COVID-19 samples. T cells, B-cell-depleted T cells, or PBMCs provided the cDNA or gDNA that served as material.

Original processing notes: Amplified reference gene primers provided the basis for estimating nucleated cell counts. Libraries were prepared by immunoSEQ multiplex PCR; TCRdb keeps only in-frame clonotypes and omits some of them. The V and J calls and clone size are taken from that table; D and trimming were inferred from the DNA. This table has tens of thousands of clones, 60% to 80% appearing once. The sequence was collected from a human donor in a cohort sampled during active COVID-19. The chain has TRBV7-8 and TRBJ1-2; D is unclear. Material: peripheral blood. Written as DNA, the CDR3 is TGTGCCAGCAGCTTAGGGGAGGGAGGCTACACCTTC. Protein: CASSLGEGGYTF. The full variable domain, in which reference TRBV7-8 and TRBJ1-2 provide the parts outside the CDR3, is GAGVSQSPRYKVAKRGQDVALRCDPISGHVSLFWYQQALGQGPEFLTYFQNEAQLDKSGLPSDRFFAERPEGSVSTLKIQRTQQEDSAVYLCASSLGEGGYTFGSGTRLTVV.